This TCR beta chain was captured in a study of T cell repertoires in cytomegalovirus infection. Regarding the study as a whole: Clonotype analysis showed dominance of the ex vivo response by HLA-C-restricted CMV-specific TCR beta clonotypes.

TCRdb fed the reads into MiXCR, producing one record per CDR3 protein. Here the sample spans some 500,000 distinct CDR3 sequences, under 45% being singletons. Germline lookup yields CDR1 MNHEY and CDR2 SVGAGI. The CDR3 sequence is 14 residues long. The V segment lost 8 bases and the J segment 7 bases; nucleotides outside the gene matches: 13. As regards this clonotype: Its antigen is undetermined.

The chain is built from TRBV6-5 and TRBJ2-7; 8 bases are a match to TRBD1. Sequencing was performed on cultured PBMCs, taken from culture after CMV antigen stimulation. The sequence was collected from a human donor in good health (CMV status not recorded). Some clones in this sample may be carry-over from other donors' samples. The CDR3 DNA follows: TGTGCCAGCTCCAGGGGGCTAGCGCCTTGGGAGCAGTACTTC. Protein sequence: CASSRGLAPWEQYF.